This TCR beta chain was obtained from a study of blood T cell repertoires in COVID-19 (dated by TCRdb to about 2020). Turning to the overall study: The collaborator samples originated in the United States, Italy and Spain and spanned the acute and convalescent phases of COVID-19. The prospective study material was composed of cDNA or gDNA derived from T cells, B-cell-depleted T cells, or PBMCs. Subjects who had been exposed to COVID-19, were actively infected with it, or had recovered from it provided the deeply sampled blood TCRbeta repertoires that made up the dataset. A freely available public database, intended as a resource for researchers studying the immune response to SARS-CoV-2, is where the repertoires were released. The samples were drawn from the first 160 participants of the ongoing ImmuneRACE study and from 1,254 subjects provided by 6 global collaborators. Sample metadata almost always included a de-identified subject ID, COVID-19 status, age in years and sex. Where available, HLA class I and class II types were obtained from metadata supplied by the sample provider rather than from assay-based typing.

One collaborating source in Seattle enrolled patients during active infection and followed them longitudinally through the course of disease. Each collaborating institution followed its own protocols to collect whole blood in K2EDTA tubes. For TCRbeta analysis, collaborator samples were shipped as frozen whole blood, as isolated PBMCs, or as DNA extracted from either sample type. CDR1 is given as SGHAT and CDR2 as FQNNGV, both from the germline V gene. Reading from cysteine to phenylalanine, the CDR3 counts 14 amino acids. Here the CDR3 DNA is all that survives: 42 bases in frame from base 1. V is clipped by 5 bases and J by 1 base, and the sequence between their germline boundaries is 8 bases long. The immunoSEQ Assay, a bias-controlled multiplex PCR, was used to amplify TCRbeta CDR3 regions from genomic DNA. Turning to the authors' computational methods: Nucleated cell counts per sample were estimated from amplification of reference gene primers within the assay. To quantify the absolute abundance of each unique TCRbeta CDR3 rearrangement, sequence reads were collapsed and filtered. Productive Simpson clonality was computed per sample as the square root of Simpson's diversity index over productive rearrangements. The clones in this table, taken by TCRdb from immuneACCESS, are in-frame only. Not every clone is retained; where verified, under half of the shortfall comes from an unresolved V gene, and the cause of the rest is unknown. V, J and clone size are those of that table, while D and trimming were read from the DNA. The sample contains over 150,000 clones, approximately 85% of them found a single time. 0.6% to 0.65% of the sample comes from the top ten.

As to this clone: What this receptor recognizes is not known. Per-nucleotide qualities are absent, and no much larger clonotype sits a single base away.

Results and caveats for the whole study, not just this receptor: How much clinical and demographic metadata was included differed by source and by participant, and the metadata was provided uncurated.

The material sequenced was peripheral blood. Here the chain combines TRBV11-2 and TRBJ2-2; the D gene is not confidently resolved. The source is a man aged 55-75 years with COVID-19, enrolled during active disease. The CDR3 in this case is CASSVYRNTGELFF. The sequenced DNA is TGTGCCAGCAGCGTATACAGGAACACCGGGGAGCTGTTTTTT.